This is a list of T cell receptor beta chains from one sample in a study of T cells after yellow fever vaccination. TCRdb re-analysed the 5' RACE reads in MiXCR, keeping a single row per CDR3 protein. The sample yields 340,000 or so distinct CDR3 sequences, around 13% seen once. Sequenced material: CD4+ T cells sorted from PBMCs, taken 15 days after the yellow fever booster vaccination. These receptors were taken from a young man who received the YFV17D yellow fever vaccine. Both conserved end residues are part of each CDR3. D genes are given only for firm matches. Some rows mark clone size as missing; the rest say once, few, many or name a class of expanded clone.

TRBD1	TRBV10-3	few	TRBJ2-3	TGTGCCATCAGTGAGCCATACAGGGGGTACGGAGATACGCAGTATTTT	CAISEPYRGYGDTQYF
NA	TRBV7-2	NA	TRBJ2-2	TGTGCCAGCAGCTTAGCGCGCCACACCGGGGAGCTGTTTTTT	CASSLARHTGELFF
NA	TRBV2	many	TRBJ2-5	TGTGCCAGCACTTGGGGTATGAGGGAGACCCAGTACTTC	CASTWGMRETQYF
TRBD1	TRBV6-1	few	TRBJ1-6	TGTGCCAGCAGTGAGCCGGGACAGTATAATTCACCCCTCCACTTT	CASSEPGQYNSPLHF
TRBD1	TRBV6-2/TRBV6-3	few	TRBJ2-7	TGTGCCAGCAGTTTTAACAGGGGGACCTCTACGCAGTACTTC	CASSFNRGTSTQYF
NA	TRBV6-5	NA	TRBJ2-1	TGTGCCAGCAGTTACGGGACCGAGCAGTTCTTC	CASSYGTEQFF
TRBD2	TRBV20-1	few	TRBJ2-5	TGCAGTGCTCTCGGGACTAGCGGCAAAGGGGAGACCCAGTACTTC	CSALGTSGKGETQYF
NA	TRBV4-1	NA	TRBJ1-4	TGCGCCAGCAGCCAAGGGGTCCCCTTTGGGGCTGAAAAACTGTTTTTT	CASSQGVPFGAEKLFF
NA	TRBV23-1	NA	TRBJ2-1	TGCGCCAGCAGTCAATCGGAGAGAAATGAGCAGTTCTTC	CASSQSERNEQFF
TRBD2	TRBV5-5	NA	TRBJ2-1	TGTGCCAGCAGCTCACAGCGGGGGGGCTCCTACAATGAGCAGTTCTTC	CASSSQRGGSYNEQFF
TRBD2	TRBV5-1	few	TRBJ2-1	TGCGCCAGCAGCCGAGAGGGCGGGGGTTCCAATGAGCAGTTCTTC	CASSREGGGSNEQFF
NA	TRBV5-1	few	TRBJ1-6	TGCGCCAGCAGCTTGACTGGGGTTAATTCACCCCTCCACTTT	CASSLTGVNSPLHF
NA	TRBV6-2/TRBV6-3	few	TRBJ2-7	TGTGCCAGCAGTTACCAGGGCTTTAGCTCCTACGAGCAGTACTTC	CASSYQGFSSYEQYF
TRBD1	TRBV7-9	NA	TRBJ1-5	TGTGCCAGCAGCTTGGACAGGTTTGGCAATCAGCCCCAGCATTTT	CASSLDRFGNQPQHF
TRBD2	TRBV10-3	NA	TRBJ2-3	TGTGCCACCGGACTAGCGGGCACAGATACGCAGTATTTT	CATGLAGTDTQYF
NA	TRBV7-2	NA	TRBJ1-3	TGTGCCAGCAGCTTAGTAGGGACCGCTGGAAACACCATATATTTT	CASSLVGTAGNTIYF
TRBD2	TRBV15	few	TRBJ2-1	TGTGCCACCAGCCCCCCGGACTGGCTAGCGGGGGACAATGAGCAGTTCTTC	CATSPPDWLAGDNEQFF
NA	TRBV4-1	few	TRBJ2-1	TGCGCCAGCAGCCAAGAATCTACGCCTTACAATGAGCAGTTCTTC	CASSQESTPYNEQFF
NA	TRBV5-1	few	TRBJ1-2	TGCGCCAGCAGCTTGGCGCCAGAGTCTAACTATGGCTACACCTTC	CASSLAPESNYGYTF